This T cell receptor beta chain is from a study of OX40 agonist ivuxolimab in advanced cancers. In this sample, this clone turned up once. Produced via immunoSEQ multiplex PCR; TCRdb's table is partial and in-frame only. In the table there are around 79,000 clones, around nine tenths of which are singletons. The TCR sequence derives from an adult with an advanced solid tumor such as melanoma, head and neck, liver or kidney cancer. Sequencing used CD4+ or CD8+ T cells sorted from blood, obtained in a trial of the OX40 agonist ivuxolimab.

The CDR3 loop reads CASTRRSSEAFF. The CDR3 nucleotides are TGTGCCAGCACCAGACGGTCCTCTGAAGCTTTCTTT. The chain employs TRBV6-5 and TRBJ1-1, with D unresolved. Germline V gives CDR1 MNHEY, CDR2 SVGAGI. This CDR3 contains 12 residues. The V end lost 7 bases, the J end lost 6 bases, and 12 bases lay between the germline ends.